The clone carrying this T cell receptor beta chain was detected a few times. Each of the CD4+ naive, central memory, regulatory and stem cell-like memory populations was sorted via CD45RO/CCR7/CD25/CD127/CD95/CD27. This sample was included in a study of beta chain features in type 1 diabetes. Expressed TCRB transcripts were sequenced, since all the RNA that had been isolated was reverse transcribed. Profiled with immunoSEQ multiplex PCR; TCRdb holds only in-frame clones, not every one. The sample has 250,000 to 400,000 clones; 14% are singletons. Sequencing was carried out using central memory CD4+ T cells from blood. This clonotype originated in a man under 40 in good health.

The chain's CDR3 is CAWTPGEYTF. The CDR3 nucleotides are TGTGCCTGGACCCCTGGGGAATACACCTTC. The chain employs TRBV30 and TRBJ1-2; D is unresolved. The CDR3 contains 10 residues. Germline V CDR1 and CDR2: GTSNPN, SVGIG (reference sequence). Between the trimmed V and J ends, which lost 4 bases and 11 bases, there was a span of 11 bases.